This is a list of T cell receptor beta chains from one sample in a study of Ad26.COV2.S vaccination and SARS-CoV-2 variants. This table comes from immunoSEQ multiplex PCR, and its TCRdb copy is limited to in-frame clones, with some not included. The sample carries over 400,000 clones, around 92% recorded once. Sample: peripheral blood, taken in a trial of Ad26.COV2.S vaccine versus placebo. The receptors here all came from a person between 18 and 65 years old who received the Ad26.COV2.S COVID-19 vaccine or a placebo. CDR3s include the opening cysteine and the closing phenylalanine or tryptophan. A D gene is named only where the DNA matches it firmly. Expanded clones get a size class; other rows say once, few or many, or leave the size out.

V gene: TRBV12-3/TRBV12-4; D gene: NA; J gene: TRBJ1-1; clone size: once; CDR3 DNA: TGTGCCAGCAGTCCGGGACTTAACACTGAAGCTTTCTTT; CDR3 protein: CASSPGLNTEAFF
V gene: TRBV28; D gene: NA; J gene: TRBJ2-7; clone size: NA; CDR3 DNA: TGTGCCAGCAGCCAAGGAGTCTACGAGCAGTACTTC; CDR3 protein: CASSQGVYEQYF
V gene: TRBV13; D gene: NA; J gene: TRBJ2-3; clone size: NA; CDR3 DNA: TGTGCCAGCAGCTACGGGCCTAGCCTTAGCACAGATACGCAGTATTTT; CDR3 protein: CASSYGPSLSTDTQYF
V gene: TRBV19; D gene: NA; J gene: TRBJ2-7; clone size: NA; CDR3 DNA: TGTGCCAGTAGTATTGGAGGAACCTACGAGCAGTACTTC; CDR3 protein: CASSIGGTYEQYF
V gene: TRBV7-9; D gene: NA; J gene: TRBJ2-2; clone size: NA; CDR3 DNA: TGTGCCAGCAGCCTAGGGTGGGGACGAACCGGGGAGCTGTTTTTT; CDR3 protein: CASSLGWGRTGELFF
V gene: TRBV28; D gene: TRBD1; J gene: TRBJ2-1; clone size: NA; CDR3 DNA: TGTGCCAGCAGTTACACCCCAAGGACAGGGCTCCGGAATGAGCAGTTCTTC; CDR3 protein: CASSYTPRTGLRNEQFF
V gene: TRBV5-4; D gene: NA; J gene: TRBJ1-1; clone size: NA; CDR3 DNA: TGTGCCAGCAGCTTGGGGCAGTCTGAAGCTTTCTTT; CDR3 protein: CASSLGQSEAFF
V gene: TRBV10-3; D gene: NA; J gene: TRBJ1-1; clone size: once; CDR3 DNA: TGTGCCATCAGTGAACAAGCAAACACTGAAGCTTTCTTT; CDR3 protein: CAISEQANTEAFF
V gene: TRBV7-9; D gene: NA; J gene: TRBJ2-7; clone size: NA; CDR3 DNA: TGTGCCAGCAGCCCCTGGGAGGCCGGCTCCTACGAGCAGTACTTC; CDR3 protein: CASSPWEAGSYEQYF
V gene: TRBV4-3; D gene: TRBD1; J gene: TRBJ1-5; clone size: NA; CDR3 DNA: TGCGCCAGCAGCCAAGATCTGGGGACAGGGGGCGTCGGTAGCAATCAGCCCCAGCATTTT; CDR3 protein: CASSQDLGTGGVGSNQPQHF
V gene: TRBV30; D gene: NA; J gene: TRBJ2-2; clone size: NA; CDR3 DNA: TGTGCCTGGGATTACACCGGGGAGCTGTTTTTT; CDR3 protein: CAWDYTGELFF
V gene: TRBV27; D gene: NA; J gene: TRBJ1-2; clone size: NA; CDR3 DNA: TGTGCCAGCAGTTTCGGACAGACTTATGGCTACACCTTC; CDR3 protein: CASSFGQTYGYTF
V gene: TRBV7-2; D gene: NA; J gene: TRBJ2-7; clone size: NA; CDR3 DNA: TGTGCCAGCAGCTTAGTTCCCGACTTCTCCTACGAGCAGTACTTC; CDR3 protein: CASSLVPDFSYEQYF
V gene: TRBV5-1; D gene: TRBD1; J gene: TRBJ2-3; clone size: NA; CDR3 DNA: TGCGCCAGCAGCTTGGCCCAATGGACAGGGGAGGCAGATACGCAGTATTTT; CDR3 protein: CASSLAQWTGEADTQYF
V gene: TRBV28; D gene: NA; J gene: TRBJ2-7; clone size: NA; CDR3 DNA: TGTGCCAGCACTCATCAAACTGGTAGCTACGAGCAGTACTTC; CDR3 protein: CASTHQTGSYEQYF
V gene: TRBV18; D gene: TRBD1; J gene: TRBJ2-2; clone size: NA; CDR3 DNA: TGTGCCAGCTCCGGACAGGGGCAGAACACCGGGGAGCTGTTTTTT; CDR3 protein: CASSGQGQNTGELFF
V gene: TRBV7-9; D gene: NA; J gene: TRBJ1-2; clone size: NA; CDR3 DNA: TGTGCCAGCAGCTCCCCCCCGACGTCATACAACTATGGCTACACCTTC; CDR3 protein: CASSSPPTSYNYGYTF
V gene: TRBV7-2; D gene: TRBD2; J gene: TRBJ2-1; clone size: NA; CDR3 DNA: TGTGCCAGCAGCTTAGGGGCGGCGGGGGGGCCTCAAGGCAATGAGCAGTTCTTC; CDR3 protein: CASSLGAAGGPQGNEQFF
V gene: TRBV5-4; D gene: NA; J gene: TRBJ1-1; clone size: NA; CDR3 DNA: TGTGCCAGCCGGAGCCCGCCCAGGTACATGAACACTGAAGCTTTCTTT; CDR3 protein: CASRSPPRYMNTEAFF
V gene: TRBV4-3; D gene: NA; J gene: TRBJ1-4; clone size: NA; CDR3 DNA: TGCGCCAGCAGCCAAGCGGACGGACGGAAGTCTAATGAAAAACTGTTTTTT; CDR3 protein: CASSQADGRKSNEKLFF
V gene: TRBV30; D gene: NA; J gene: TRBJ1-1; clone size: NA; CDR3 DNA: TGTGCCTGGAGTTACATGAACACTGAAGCTTTCTTT; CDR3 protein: CAWSYMNTEAFF
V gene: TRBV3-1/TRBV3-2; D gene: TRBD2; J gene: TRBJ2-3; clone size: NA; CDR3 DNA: TGTGCCAGCAGCCAAGGACTAGCGGGGGGTGGCACAGATACGCAGTATTTT; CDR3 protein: CASSQGLAGGGTDTQYF